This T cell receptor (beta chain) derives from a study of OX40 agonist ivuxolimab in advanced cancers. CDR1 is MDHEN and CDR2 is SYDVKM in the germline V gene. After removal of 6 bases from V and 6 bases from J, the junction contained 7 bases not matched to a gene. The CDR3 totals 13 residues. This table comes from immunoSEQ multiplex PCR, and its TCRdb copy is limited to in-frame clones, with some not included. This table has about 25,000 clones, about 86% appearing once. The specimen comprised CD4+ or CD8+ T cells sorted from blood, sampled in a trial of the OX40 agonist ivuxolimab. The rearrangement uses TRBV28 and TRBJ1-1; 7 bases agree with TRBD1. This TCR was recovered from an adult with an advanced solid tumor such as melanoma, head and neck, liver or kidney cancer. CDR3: CASSSGGSPEAFF. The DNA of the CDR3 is TGTGCCAGCAGCTCAGGGGGGTCCCCTGAAGCTTTCTTT.